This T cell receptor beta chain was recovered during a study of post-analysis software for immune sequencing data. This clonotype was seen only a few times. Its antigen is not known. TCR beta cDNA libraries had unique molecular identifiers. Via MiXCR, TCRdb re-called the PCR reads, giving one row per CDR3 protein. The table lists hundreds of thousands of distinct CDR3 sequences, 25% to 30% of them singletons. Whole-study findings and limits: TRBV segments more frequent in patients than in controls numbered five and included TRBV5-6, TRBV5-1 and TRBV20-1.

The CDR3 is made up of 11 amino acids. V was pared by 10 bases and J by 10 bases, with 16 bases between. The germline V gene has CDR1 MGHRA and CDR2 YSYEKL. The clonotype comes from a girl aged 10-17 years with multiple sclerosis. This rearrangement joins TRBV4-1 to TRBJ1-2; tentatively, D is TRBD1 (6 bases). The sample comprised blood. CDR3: CAIGAGTIYTF. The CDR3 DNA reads TGCGCCATCGGGGCCGGGACAATCTACACCTTC.